This T cell receptor beta chain is drawn from a study of blood T cell repertoires in COVID-19. Overall study: COVID-19 samples from acute and convalescent phases originated in the United States, Italy and Spain. T cells, B-cell-depleted T cells, or PBMCs supplied cDNA or gDNA.

In the authors' workflow: Amplification with reference gene primers provided the estimates of nucleated cell counts. Method: immunoSEQ multiplex PCR; TCRdb's copy keeps in-frame clones and lacks some. V and J calls and clone size come straight from that table; D and trimming were deduced from the DNA. Of about 150,000 clones in the sample, 84% were seen once. With 6 bases clipped from V and 5 bases from J, the junction kept 9 bases outside the gene matches. The CDR3 spans 14 residues. CDR1 is SQVTM and CDR2 is ANQGSEA in the germline V gene. Source material: peripheral blood. This sequence joins TRBV29-1 and TRBJ2-1, with 8 bases identical to TRBD2. This TCR derives from a woman in her 50s with acute or convalescent COVID-19. The CDR3 loop is CSVSRGGTNNEQFF. Written as DNA, the CDR3 is TGCAGCGTCAGCCGGGGGGGCACAAACAATGAGCAGTTCTTC.